Described below is a single TCR beta chain sequence and its context. CDR1 and CDR2 (germline): SGHAT, FQNNGV. V was cut by 3 bases and J by 4 bases, with 7 bases left in between. The CDR3 has 13 amino acids. The sample comes from a study of cytomegalovirus exposure and HLA in healthy donors. Looking at the study overall: Earlier, some 180 million T cells were analyzed, and about 100 million unique TCR beta sequences were found among them.

PCR employed 60 Vbeta and 13 Jbeta primers. TCRdb keeps only in-frame clones here, not all; method: immunoSEQ multiplex PCR. The table records around 140,000 clones, about two thirds of them present only once. The V and J genes are TRBV11-2 and TRBJ1-5; a possible D gene is TRBD1 (5 bases). This receptor was obtained from a man in his forties or fifties in good health and CMV-seropositive. Sequencing was carried out using PBMCs. The CDR3 DNA reads as TGTGCCAGCAGCTTTGGGGCGAATCAGCCCCAGCATTTT. Translated, it gives CASSFGANQPQHF. The variable domain in full, completed from reference TRBV11-2 and TRBJ1-5, reads EAGVAQSPRYKIIEKRQSVAFWCNPISGHATLYWYQQILGQGPKLLIQFQNNGVVDDSQLPKDRFSAERLKGVDSTLKIQPAKLEDSAVYLCASSFGANQPQHFGDGTRLSIL.